A selection of T cell receptor beta chains follows, all from one sample in a study of OX40 agonist ivuxolimab in advanced cancers. TCRdb keeps only in-frame clones here, not all; method: immunoSEQ multiplex PCR. The sample carries 100,000 or so clones, less than 90% recorded once. The starting material was CD4+ or CD8+ T cells sorted from blood, obtained in a trial of the OX40 agonist ivuxolimab. Receptors were obtained from an adult with an advanced solid tumor such as melanoma, head and neck, liver or kidney cancer. CDR3s include the opening cysteine and the closing phenylalanine or tryptophan. D genes are given only for firm matches. Clone size is given for some rows only: seen once, a few or many times, or a class if the clone is expanded.

j_call: TRBJ1-4; clone_size: .; v_call: TRBV6-1; d_call: .; cdr3_nt: TGTGCCAGCAGTGAAAAAGGGAGGCTAACTAATGAAAAACTGTTTTTT; cdr3_aa: CASSEKGRLTNEKLFF
j_call: TRBJ1-2; clone_size: .; v_call: TRBV2; d_call: .; cdr3_nt: TGTGCCAGCAGTGAAGCGGGGCTGAACTATGGCTACACCTTC; cdr3_aa: CASSEAGLNYGYTF
j_call: TRBJ2-3; clone_size: .; v_call: TRBV28; d_call: .; cdr3_nt: TGTGCCAGCAGTTTCAATCCACGGGATACGCAGTATTTT; cdr3_aa: CASSFNPRDTQYF
j_call: TRBJ2-7; clone_size: many; v_call: TRBV18; d_call: .; cdr3_nt: TGTGCCAGCTCACCACCTGCAGGGGCCGCCTACGAGCAGTACTTC; cdr3_aa: CASSPPAGAAYEQYF
j_call: TRBJ2-3; clone_size: .; v_call: TRBV7-9; d_call: .; cdr3_nt: TGTGCCAGCAGCTTTAGGGCAGGGGAAGGAGATACGCAGTATTTT; cdr3_aa: CASSFRAGEGDTQYF
j_call: TRBJ2-2; clone_size: .; v_call: TRBV5-1; d_call: TRBD1; cdr3_nt: TGCGCCAGCAGCTTGGTAGACAGGGGCACCGGGGAGCTGTTTTTT; cdr3_aa: CASSLVDRGTGELFF
j_call: TRBJ1-5; clone_size: .; v_call: TRBV28; d_call: .; cdr3_nt: TGTGCCAGCAGCCCGGGGGGGGCGCGGTCGTACCAGCCCCAGCATTTT; cdr3_aa: CASSPGGARSYQPQHF
j_call: TRBJ2-1; clone_size: .; v_call: TRBV7-2; d_call: TRBD1; cdr3_nt: TGTGCCAGCAGTCGCGGGACAGGGGGCAACAATGAGCAGTTCTTC; cdr3_aa: CASSRGTGGNNEQFF
j_call: TRBJ1-1; clone_size: .; v_call: TRBV7-8; d_call: .; cdr3_nt: TGTGCCAGCAGCTTAGCGGACAGAAGGTTGGGCACTGAAGCTTTCTTT; cdr3_aa: CASSLADRRLGTEAFF
j_call: TRBJ2-1; clone_size: once; v_call: TRBV7-2; d_call: .; cdr3_nt: TGTGCCAGCAGCTTAGCGGGAGTCAAGACTGAGCAGTTCTTC; cdr3_aa: CASSLAGVKTEQFF
j_call: TRBJ2-5; clone_size: few; v_call: TRBV7-2; d_call: .; cdr3_nt: TGTGCCAGCAGCTCTCAGCCCCAAGAGACCCAGTACTTC; cdr3_aa: CASSSQPQETQYF
j_call: TRBJ2-7; clone_size: .; v_call: TRBV18; d_call: .; cdr3_nt: TGTGCCAGCTCACCAGGTAGCGAGAGGCCCTACGAGCAGTACTTC; cdr3_aa: CASSPGSERPYEQYF
j_call: TRBJ1-6; clone_size: .; v_call: TRBV4-1; d_call: .; cdr3_nt: TGCGCCAGCAGCTCGACACTGAGCTCCTATAATTCACCCCTCCACTTT; cdr3_aa: CASSSTLSSYNSPLHF
j_call: TRBJ2-7; clone_size: .; v_call: TRBV5-4; d_call: .; cdr3_nt: TGTGCCAGCAGCTTGATCGGGCTTAGCTCCTACGAGCAGTACTTC; cdr3_aa: CASSLIGLSSYEQYF
j_call: TRBJ2-7; clone_size: .; v_call: TRBV2; d_call: .; cdr3_nt: TGTGCCAGCAGTGAAGGTGTGACCGTTAGCTCGCACTTC; cdr3_aa: CASSEGVTVSSHF
j_call: TRBJ1-5; clone_size: .; v_call: TRBV7-2; d_call: .; cdr3_nt: TGTGCCAGCAGCTCTATGGACGTCTCCTCCCAGCATTTT; cdr3_aa: CASSSMDVSSQHF
j_call: TRBJ2-5; clone_size: .; v_call: TRBV7-2; d_call: TRBD2; cdr3_nt: TGTGCCAGCAGCTCATGGGCTAGCGGTGAAGAGACCCAGTACTTC; cdr3_aa: CASSSWASGEETQYF
j_call: TRBJ1-5; clone_size: .; v_call: TRBV30; d_call: TRBD1; cdr3_nt: TGTGCCTGGGGATCAGGGACAGGTCAGCCCCAGCATTTT; cdr3_aa: CAWGSGTGQPQHF
j_call: TRBJ2-1; clone_size: .; v_call: TRBV7-2; d_call: .; cdr3_nt: TGTGCCAGCAGCTTAGTTGAAGACAATGAGCAGTTCTTC; cdr3_aa: CASSLVEDNEQFF
j_call: TRBJ1-1; clone_size: .; v_call: TRBV28; d_call: .; cdr3_nt: TGTGCCAGCAGTTCCGGCACTGAAGCTTTCTTT; cdr3_aa: CASSSGTEAFF
j_call: TRBJ2-7; clone_size: .; v_call: TRBV6-6; d_call: .; cdr3_nt: TGTGCCAGCAGTGTAGGGCGAGGGGGCGAGCAGTACTTC; cdr3_aa: CASSVGRGGEQYF
j_call: TRBJ2-6; clone_size: .; v_call: TRBV27; d_call: .; cdr3_nt: TGTGCCAGCAGTTTGGGGCCAACTGGGGCCAACGTCCTGACTTTC; cdr3_aa: CASSLGPTGANVLTF
j_call: TRBJ1-2; clone_size: many; v_call: TRBV2; d_call: .; cdr3_nt: TGTGCCAGCAGTCAAACAGGGTTTACAGGTGGCTACACCTTC; cdr3_aa: CASSQTGFTGGYTF
j_call: TRBJ2-7; clone_size: .; v_call: TRBV6-6; d_call: TRBD1; cdr3_nt: TGTGCCAGCAGCTATTTGACAGGGGCCTCCTACGAGCAGTACTTC; cdr3_aa: CASSYLTGASYEQYF
j_call: TRBJ2-4; clone_size: .; v_call: TRBV11-3; d_call: TRBD2; cdr3_nt: TGTGCCAGCAGCTTAGCCAGCGGGAGCAACATTCAGTACTTC; cdr3_aa: CASSLASGSNIQYF
j_call: TRBJ2-1; clone_size: .; v_call: TRBV5-1; d_call: .; cdr3_nt: TGCGCCAGCAGCCCCGGACAGTCCTCCTACAATGAGCAGTTCTTC; cdr3_aa: CASSPGQSSYNEQFF
j_call: TRBJ2-2; clone_size: once; v_call: TRBV28; d_call: .; cdr3_nt: TGTGCCAGCAGTTTGGGACAATTTAACACCGGGGAGCTGTTTTTT; cdr3_aa: CASSLGQFNTGELFF
j_call: TRBJ2-5; clone_size: .; v_call: TRBV7-2; d_call: .; cdr3_nt: TGTGCCAGCAGCTTAGGAACGTCCCAAGAGACCCAGTACTTC; cdr3_aa: CASSLGTSQETQYF
j_call: TRBJ2-1; clone_size: .; v_call: TRBV18; d_call: .; cdr3_nt: TGTGCCAGCTCACTACTGAAATTTAGCGGCTATGAGCAGTTCTTC; cdr3_aa: CASSLLKFSGYEQFF
j_call: TRBJ2-1; clone_size: .; v_call: TRBV9; d_call: .; cdr3_nt: TGTGCCAGCAGCGTAGGGGGACTTTACAATGAGCAGTTCTTC; cdr3_aa: CASSVGGLYNEQFF
j_call: TRBJ2-3; clone_size: .; v_call: TRBV30; d_call: .; cdr3_nt: TGTGCCTGGAGCGTGGGACTCAACACAGATACGCAGTATTTT; cdr3_aa: CAWSVGLNTDTQYF
j_call: TRBJ1-2; clone_size: .; v_call: TRBV29-1; d_call: TRBD1; cdr3_nt: TGCAGCGTTGTCTTACTGACAGGGCGGGTCTATGGCTACACCTTC; cdr3_aa: CSVVLLTGRVYGYTF
j_call: TRBJ2-3; clone_size: .; v_call: TRBV28; d_call: .; cdr3_nt: TGTGCCAGCAGTCCAGCCGGGACAAGGAGCCGAAATACGCAGTATTTT; cdr3_aa: CASSPAGTRSRNTQYF
j_call: TRBJ2-3; clone_size: .; v_call: TRBV30; d_call: TRBD2; cdr3_nt: TGTGCCTGGTCATTCGGACTAGCGGGAGCAGTAGATACGCAGTATTTT; cdr3_aa: CAWSFGLAGAVDTQYF
j_call: TRBJ2-1; clone_size: .; v_call: TRBV7-8; d_call: TRBD1; cdr3_nt: TGTGCCAGCAGCTTAGCGCGCGTGACAGGGGTATACAATGAGCAGTTCTTC; cdr3_aa: CASSLARVTGVYNEQFF
j_call: TRBJ2-7; clone_size: .; v_call: TRBV11-3; d_call: .; cdr3_nt: TGTGCCAGCAGCTTCGGGAGCTCCTACGAGCAGTACTTC; cdr3_aa: CASSFGSSYEQYF
j_call: TRBJ2-1; clone_size: .; v_call: TRBV27; d_call: .; cdr3_nt: TGTGCCAGCAGTTTTGGGCGGTATCGCGACAATGAGCAGTTCTTC; cdr3_aa: CASSFGRYRDNEQFF
j_call: TRBJ1-1; clone_size: .; v_call: TRBV30; d_call: .; cdr3_nt: TGTGCCTGGAGTAAGGTGGGGAGCACTGAAGCTTTCTTT; cdr3_aa: CAWSKVGSTEAFF
j_call: TRBJ2-7; clone_size: .; v_call: TRBV2; d_call: TRBD2; cdr3_nt: TGTGCCAGCAGCCCTACTAGCGGGAGGGACGAGCAGTACTTC; cdr3_aa: CASSPTSGRDEQYF
j_call: TRBJ2-3; clone_size: medium-sized; v_call: TRBV5-1; d_call: .; cdr3_nt: TGCGCCAGCAGCCCCTACCGACCCCTGAGTACAGATACGCAGTATTTT; cdr3_aa: CASSPYRPLSTDTQYF
j_call: TRBJ2-3; clone_size: .; v_call: TRBV7-7; d_call: TRBD2; cdr3_nt: TGTGCTAGCAGCCAGGGACTAGCGGGGGGTGCGGATACGCAGTATTTT; cdr3_aa: CASSQGLAGGADTQYF
j_call: TRBJ2-3; clone_size: .; v_call: TRBV19; d_call: .; cdr3_nt: TGTGCCAGTAGTATTATTGACGGGGGACGCGCAGATACGCAGTATTTT; cdr3_aa: CASSIIDGGRADTQYF
j_call: TRBJ2-1; clone_size: .; v_call: TRBV27; d_call: .; cdr3_nt: TGTGCCAGCATGGTAGCTCCGTACAATGAGCAGTTCTTC; cdr3_aa: CASMVAPYNEQFF
j_call: TRBJ1-4; clone_size: .; v_call: TRBV6-6; d_call: .; cdr3_nt: TGTGCCAGCAGCAGCGAAAAACTGTTTTTT; cdr3_aa: CASSSEKLFF
j_call: TRBJ2-4; clone_size: .; v_call: TRBV28; d_call: .; cdr3_nt: TGTGCCAGCAGTCAATTTGAGATAGCCAAAAACATTCAGTACTTC; cdr3_aa: CASSQFEIAKNIQYF
j_call: TRBJ2-7; clone_size: .; v_call: TRBV5-1; d_call: TRBD2; cdr3_nt: TGCGCCAGCAGCTTTATACTAGCGACCGAGCAGTACTTC; cdr3_aa: CASSFILATEQYF
j_call: TRBJ2-1; clone_size: .; v_call: TRBV7-8; d_call: TRBD2; cdr3_nt: TGTGCCAGCAGCCCATGGACTAGCGGGAGCACTACTTTCTTC; cdr3_aa: CASSPWTSGSTTFF
j_call: TRBJ2-5; clone_size: .; v_call: TRBV4-3; d_call: .; cdr3_nt: TGCGCCAGCAGCCATCGGCCAGGGAAAGAGACCCAGTACTTC; cdr3_aa: CASSHRPGKETQYF
j_call: TRBJ1-1; clone_size: .; v_call: TRBV18; d_call: .; cdr3_nt: TGTGCCAGCCAAGGGGGGGAGAACACTGAAGCTTTCTTT; cdr3_aa: CASQGGENTEAFF
j_call: TRBJ1-2; clone_size: .; v_call: TRBV6-6; d_call: .; cdr3_nt: TGTGCCAGCAGTACCCGGGATAGGGGTTCATATGGCTACACCTTC; cdr3_aa: CASSTRDRGSYGYTF
j_call: TRBJ1-5; clone_size: .; v_call: TRBV6-1; d_call: TRBD1; cdr3_nt: TGTGCCAGCAGCGACACAGGGGGTCAGCCCCAGCATTTT; cdr3_aa: CASSDTGGQPQHF
j_call: TRBJ2-1; clone_size: .; v_call: TRBV7-9; d_call: TRBD2; cdr3_nt: TGTGCCAGCAGCTTGGGAACGGGAGGGCTCAATGAGCAGTTCTTC; cdr3_aa: CASSLGTGGLNEQFF
j_call: TRBJ2-5; clone_size: .; v_call: TRBV7-2; d_call: .; cdr3_nt: TGTGCCAGCAGCTTTCAAACCCTAGCATCGGAGACCCAGTACTTC; cdr3_aa: CASSFQTLASETQYF
j_call: TRBJ1-2; clone_size: .; v_call: TRBV18; d_call: TRBD1; cdr3_nt: TGTGCCAGCTCACCACTGGACAGGGGCAACTATGGCTACACCTTC; cdr3_aa: CASSPLDRGNYGYTF
j_call: TRBJ1-2; clone_size: .; v_call: TRBV10-3; d_call: TRBD1; cdr3_nt: TGTGCCATCAGCCTATCCCGAGGGGACAGGGGAGGCTACACCTTC; cdr3_aa: CAISLSRGDRGGYTF
j_call: TRBJ1-4; clone_size: .; v_call: TRBV4-1; d_call: .; cdr3_nt: TGCGCCAGCAGCCTAGGAGAAAAACTGTTTTTT; cdr3_aa: CASSLGEKLFF
j_call: TRBJ2-5; clone_size: .; v_call: TRBV12-5; d_call: .; cdr3_nt: TGTGCTAGTGGTTTGGAGTTGCGAGAGACCCAGTACTTC; cdr3_aa: CASGLELRETQYF